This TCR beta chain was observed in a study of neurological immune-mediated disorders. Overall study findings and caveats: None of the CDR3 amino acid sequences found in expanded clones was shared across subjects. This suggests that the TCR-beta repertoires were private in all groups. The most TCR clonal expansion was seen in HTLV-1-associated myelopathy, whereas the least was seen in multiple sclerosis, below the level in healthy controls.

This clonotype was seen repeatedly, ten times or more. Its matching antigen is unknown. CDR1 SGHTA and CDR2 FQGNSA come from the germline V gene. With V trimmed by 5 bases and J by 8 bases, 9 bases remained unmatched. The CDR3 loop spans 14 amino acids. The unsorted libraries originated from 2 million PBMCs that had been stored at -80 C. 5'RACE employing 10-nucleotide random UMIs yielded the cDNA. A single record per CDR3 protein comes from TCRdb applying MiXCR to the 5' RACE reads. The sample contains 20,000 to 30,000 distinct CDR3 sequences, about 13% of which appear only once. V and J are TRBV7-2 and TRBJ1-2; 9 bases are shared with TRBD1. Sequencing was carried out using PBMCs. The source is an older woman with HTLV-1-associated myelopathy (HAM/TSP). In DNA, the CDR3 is TGTGCCAGCAGCACCCGAGGGACAGGGCAGGGCTACACCTTC. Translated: CASSTRGTGQGYTF.